The 17 T cell receptor beta chains listed next were all sequenced from one sample in a study of shared clonotypes between healthy human individuals. Some clones are missing from TCRdb's copy, which holds only in-frame ones; the method was immunoSEQ multiplex PCR. The sample includes around 2.3 million clones, more than 90% of them seen just once. Sequenced material: naive CD4+ T cells sorted from blood. The subset denotes: CD45RA+ positively selected. Source of these receptors: a man younger than 30 in good health.

V gene TRBV25-1 combines with J gene TRBJ2-7; D possibly matches TRBD1 or TRBD2 (6 bases each). V dropped 0 bases and J dropped 3 bases, with 15 bases sitting between them. Germline CDR1 and CDR2: MGHDK and SYGVNS. The CDR3 contains 16 residues. CDR3 nucleotides: TGTGCCAGCAGTGAATATGGGGGGCCCGGGATCTACGAGCAGTACTTC. Translation gives CASSEYGGPGIYEQYF.

The CDR3 reads CASSFGLSYEQYF. CDR3 nucleotide sequence: TGTGCCAGCAGTTTCGGCCTCTCCTACGAGCAGTACTTC. The chain is built from TRBV28 and TRBJ2-7; D call uncertain. The CDR3 covers 13 residues. Trimming removed 3 bases at V and 0 bases at J, with 6 bases between. Germline V gene lookup returns CDR1 MDHEN and CDR2 SYDVKM.

The chain couples TRBV25-1 to TRBJ2-5, with D perhaps matching TRBD2 (5 bases). The germline V gene has CDR1 MGHDK and CDR2 SYGVNS. This CDR3 region has 17 residues. With 5 bases removed from V and 1 base from J, the gap between germline ends came to 20 bases. The CDR3 sequence is CASSPRSTIRFQETQYF. DNA of the CDR3: TGTGCCAGCAGTCCCCGGTCGACTATACGGTTCCAAGAGACCCAGTACTTC.

A word on this clone: This specimen includes other DNA sequences encoding the same CDR3. DNA of the CDR3: TGTGCCAGCTCACCACCGAGCGAAGAGACCCAGTACTTC. It is translated as CASSPPSEETQYF. The chain employs TRBV18 and TRBJ2-5; no clear D. Germline V gene sequence: CDR1 KGHSH, CDR2 LQKENI. With 0 bases removed from V and 3 bases from J, the gap between germline ends came to 5 bases. The CDR3 loop spans 13 amino acids.

The rearrangement links TRBV4-2 to TRBJ2-7; no definite D call. Germline CDR1 and CDR2: LGHNA and YNFKEQ. V was pared by 1 base and J by 6 bases, with 13 bases between. This CDR3 comprises 14 residues. This CDR3 is CASSQGVGVTEQYF. In nucleotides, the CDR3 is TGTGCCAGCAGCCAAGGCGTCGGCGTGACCGAGCAGTACTTC.

The CDR3 spells CASSSGLGMNQPQHF. The CDR3 DNA sequence: TGTGCCAGCAGTTCCGGGCTGGGGATGAATCAGCCCCAGCATTTT. This rearrangement joins TRBV6-5 to TRBJ1-5, with D unclear. Germline V lookup: CDR1 MNHEY, CDR2 SVGAGI. V was cut by 4 bases and J by 4 bases, with 14 bases left in between. This CDR3 spans 15 amino acids.

The chain couples TRBV28 to TRBJ1-4; 7 positions match TRBD1. Germline CDR1 reads MDHEN; CDR2 reads SYDVKM. The CDR3 has 15 amino acids. Unmatched junction bases numbered 12, after V lost 4 bases and J lost 10 bases. CDR3 residues: CASSSSGTEEGKLFF. The CDR3, as DNA: TGTGCCAGCAGTTCCTCCGGGACAGAAGAAGGAAAACTGTTTTTT.

The gene calls are TRBV5-1 and TRBJ2-1; D gene unclear. V was pared by 4 bases and J by 9 bases, with 11 bases between. CDR3 length equals 12 residues. The germline gives CDR1 SGHRS, CDR2 YFSETQ. CDR3 loop: CASSDQPFEQFF. As DNA, the CDR3 is TGCGCCAGCAGCGACCAACCCTTTGAGCAGTTCTTC. Full variable domain (rest looked up from reference TRBV5-1 and TRBJ2-1): KAGVTQTPRYLIKTRGQQVTLSCSPISGHRSVSWYQQTPGQGLQFLFEYFSETQRNKGNFPGRFSGRQFSNSRSEMNVSTLELGDSALYLCASSDQPFEQFFGPGTRLTVL.

The chain joins TRBV6-5 to TRBJ1-1; D may be TRBD1 (5 bases). CDR3 length: 14 amino acids. Germline-derived CDR1 and CDR2 are MNHEY and SVGAGI. V lost 2 bases and J 3 bases, leaving 10 bases between the germline ends. CDR3 residues: CASSYDSPYTEAFF. The CDR3, as DNA: TGTGCCAGCAGTTACGACAGCCCTTACACTGAAGCTTTCTTT.

This chain joins TRBV9 and TRBJ2-7; D remains unclear. Trimming removed 3 bases from V and 0 bases from J, with 10 bases in between. The CDR3 consists of 14 residues. Germline CDR1 is SGDLS and CDR2 is YYNGEE. The CDR3 nucleotides are TGTGCCAGCAGCGCTGGTACAATCTCCTACGAGCAGTACTTC. This codes for CASSAGTISYEQYF.

This chain joins TRBV6-4 and TRBJ2-3; no firm D call. Germline values: CDR1 MRHNA, CDR2 SNTAGT. The CDR3 is 15 amino acids. Trimming removed 3 bases from V and 3 bases from J, with 13 bases in between. CDR3: CASSEGIKITDTQYF. The CDR3 nucleotides are TGTGCCAGCAGTGAAGGGATCAAGATTACAGATACGCAGTATTTT.

The chain combines TRBV6-1 with TRBJ1-1; D unclear. Trimming pared 7 bases from V and 0 bases from J, leaving 12 bases between. CDR3 size: 14 residues. Per the germline V gene, CDR1 is MNHNS and CDR2 is SASEGT. The CDR3 coding sequence is TGTGCCAGCACCCCGGGAACATTGAACACTGAAGCTTTCTTT. Its protein is CASTPGTLNTEAFF.

The genes are TRBV10-3 and TRBJ2-7, with 8 bases lining up with TRBD2. CDR3 size: 14 residues. Germline V gene lookup returns CDR1 ENHRY and CDR2 SYGVKD. Trimming took 3 bases from V and 3 from J; bases not matched to a gene: 4. The CDR3 sequence is CAISDAGTSYEQYF. CDR3 DNA: TGTGCCATCAGTGACGCCGGGACTAGCTACGAGCAGTACTTC.

The chain has TRBV27 and TRBJ2-1; no reliable D call. CDR1 and CDR2 from the germline V gene are MNHEY and SMNVEV (reference sequence). This CDR3 comprises 13 residues. V lost 5 bases, J lost 8 bases, and 13 bases lay in between. The CDR3 DNA sequence: TGTGCCAGCAGTCCTGGACCCTGGGATGAGCAGTTCTTC. Translated: CASSPGPWDEQFF.

This sequence joins TRBV10-3 and TRBJ1-5; 9 positions match TRBD1. The CDR3 runs 13 residues. V shed 10 bases and J 6 bases; nucleotides not matched to a gene: 7. The V gene's germline CDR1 is ENHRY and CDR2 SYGVKD. The CDR3 bases are TGTGCCACGTCAGGACAGGGGTCTCAGCCCCAGCATTTT. It codes for CATSGQGSQPQHF.

CDR3 residues: CASSHPRGGLYNEQFF. In nucleotides, the CDR3 is TGCGCCAGCAGCCACCCCCGGGGGGGGCTCTACAATGAGCAGTTCTTC. The rearrangement uses TRBV4-1 and TRBJ2-1; 8 bases line up with TRBD2. The V and J ends lost 3 bases and 3 bases, in that order; junction bases with no gene match: 7. This CDR3 region has 16 residues. Germline-derived CDR1 and CDR2 are MGHRA and YSYEKL.

V is TRBV6-6 and J is TRBJ1-5, with D unresolved. CDR3 size: 14 residues. The V end was cut by 2 bases, the J end by 5 bases, with 10 bases between. Germline lookup yields CDR1 MNHNY and CDR2 SVGAGI (reference sequence). CDR3 region: CASSYVAGDQPQHF. The CDR3 DNA reads as TGTGCCAGCAGTTACGTGGCAGGAGATCAGCCCCAGCATTTT.